These 20 T cell receptor beta chains were all obtained from the same sample, sequenced in a study of OX40 agonist ivuxolimab in advanced cancers. The method was immunoSEQ multiplex PCR; TCRdb's version includes in-frame clones alone and lacks a portion of them. This sample has 65,000 to 90,000 clones; almost 85% occur once, and the top ten carry 4.5% to 6%. This specimen consisted of CD4+ or CD8+ T cells sorted from blood, obtained in a trial of the OX40 agonist ivuxolimab. All receptors derive from an adult with an advanced solid tumor such as melanoma, head and neck, liver or kidney cancer.

This chain's CDR3 is CASSLSGAGPAYEQYF. CDR3 nucleotides: TGTGCCAGCAGTTTATCGGGAGCGGGCCCAGCCTACGAGCAGTACTTC. V usage is TRBV28 and J usage is TRBJ2-7, with D perhaps TRBD2 (6 bases). In germline, CDR1 is MDHEN, CDR2 SYDVKM. The CDR3 sequence is 16 residues long. Trimming took 1 base from V and 2 from J, leaving 15 bases between them.

This clone was found once. The chain is built from TRBV28 and TRBJ2-3, with D perhaps TRBD2 (6 bases). This CDR3 is built from 16 residues. Between the trimmed V and J ends, which lost 5 bases and 6 bases, there was a span of 21 bases. The germline V gene encodes CDR1 MDHEN and CDR2 SYDVKM. Here the CDR3 reads CASSPGAGRGTDTQYF. CDR3 DNA sequence: TGTGCCAGCAGTCCCGGGGCAGGGCGGGGTACGGATACGCAGTATTTT.

This chain joins TRBV7-2 and TRBJ2-3; D gene uncertain. Trimming took off 2 bases at V and 4 bases at J, with 10 bases between the two ends. In germline, CDR1 is SGHTA, CDR2 FQGNSA. The CDR3 is 14 residues long. The DNA of the CDR3 is TGTGCCAGCAGCTTACGGTTCTCTTCAGATACGCAGTATTTT. Protein: CASSLRFSSDTQYF. Variable domain in full (rest from reference TRBV7-2 and TRBJ2-3): GAGVSQSPSNKVTEKGKDVELRCDPISGHTALYWYRQSLGQGLEFLIYFQGNSAPDKSGLPSDRFSAERTGGSVSTLTIQRTQQEDSAVYLCASSLRFSSDTQYFGPGTRLTVL.

V is TRBV28 and J is TRBJ2-1, with D possibly TRBD2 on 6 matching bases. The CDR3 runs to 13 residues. Trimming left V 2 bases short and J 7 bases short, with 9 bases between. The germline V gene encodes CDR1 MDHEN and CDR2 SYDVKM. CDR3 region: CASSLTSRNEQFF. For the CDR3, the DNA is TGTGCCAGCAGTTTAACTAGCAGGAATGAGCAGTTCTTC.

The chain combines TRBV11-3 with TRBJ1-6, with 11 positions matching TRBD1. After removal of 5 bases from V and 8 bases from J, the junction contained 11 bases not matched to a gene. In germline, CDR1 is SGHNT, CDR2 YENEEA. This CDR3 spans 17 amino acids. CDR3 protein: CASSQGLRTGGHSPLHF. DNA for the CDR3: TGTGCCAGCAGCCAAGGCCTAAGGACAGGGGGCCATTCACCCCTCCACTTT.

The V call is TRBV18, the J call TRBJ1-1; D gene ambiguous. Trimming pared 6 bases from V and 1 base from J, leaving 9 bases between. Germline V CDR1 and CDR2: KGHSH, LQKENI. This CDR3 has 13 amino acids. CDR3 coding DNA: TGTGCCAGCTCTCACGGGGAGAACACTGAAGCTTTCTTT. Its protein product is CASSHGENTEAFF. Full variable domain (remainder filled in from reference TRBV18 and TRBJ1-1): NAGVMQNPRHLVRRRGQEARLRCSPMKGHSHVYWYRQLPEEGLKFMVYLQKENIIDESGMPKERFSAEFPKEGPSILRIQQVVRGDSAAYFCASSHGENTEAFFGQGTRLTVV.

This clone was observed once. This CDR3 reads CAIRDSQGATQYF. The CDR3, as DNA: TGTGCCATACGGGACAGTCAGGGTGCTACGCAGTATTTT. The rearrangement links TRBV10-3 to TRBJ2-3; 7 nucleotides align to TRBD1. The V segment lost 9 bases and the J segment 8 bases; nucleotides outside the gene matches: 11. The germline gives CDR1 ENHRY, CDR2 SYGVKD. The CDR3 length is 13 residues.

V is TRBV5-1 and J is TRBJ1-1, with D possibly matching TRBD1 (6 bases). This CDR3 contains 13 residues. Trimming cost V 5 bases and J 3 bases, with 11 bases left between them. CDR1 and CDR2 from the germline V gene are SGHRS and YFSETQ. DNA of the CDR3: TGCGCCAGCAGAAATAAGGGGGACACTGAAGCTTTCTTT. This codes for CASRNKGDTEAFF.

The chain combines TRBV6-6 with TRBJ1-4; D not certain. V was shortened by 4 bases and J by 7 bases, with 13 bases between the two germline ends. The germline CDR1 and CDR2 sequences are MNHNY and SVGAGI (reference sequence). The CDR3 covers 14 residues. The CDR3 coding sequence is TGTGCCAGCAGTTCCGGGCAATGGGGTGAAAAACTGTTTTTT. It translates to CASSSGQWGEKLFF.

This chain connects TRBV5-6 to TRBJ2-3, with D unresolved. CDR3 length: 13 amino acids. Trimming took 2 bases from V and 2 from J, leaving 6 bases between them. Germline V gene data show CDR1 as SGHDT and CDR2 as YYEEEE. In DNA form, the CDR3 reads TGTGCCAGCAGCTTCGGCCTCACAGATACGCAGTATTTT. Amino acid sequence: CASSFGLTDTQYF.

The gene calls are TRBV28 and TRBJ1-4; TRBD1 matches at 7 bases. V lost 7 bases, J lost 4 bases, and 9 bases stayed unmatched. Per the germline V gene, CDR1 is MDHEN and CDR2 is SYDVKM. This CDR3 is 15 amino acids long. CDR3 in amino acids: CASTRTGTVNEKLFF. The CDR3 bases are TGTGCCAGCACTCGAACCGGGACAGTTAATGAAAAACTGTTTTTT. The full variable domain, with the rest looked up from reference TRBV28 and TRBJ1-4, is DVKVTQSSRYLVKRTGEKVFLECVQDMDHENMFWYRQDPGLGLRLIYFSYDVKMKEKGDIPEGYSVSREKKERFSLILESASTNQTSMYLCASTRTGTVNEKLFFGSGTQLSVL.

CDR3 nucleotides: TGCGCCAGCAGCCAAGATTTTGGGGATTTCTATGGCTACACCTTC. Amino acids: CASSQDFGDFYGYTF. V usage is TRBV4-1 and J usage is TRBJ1-2; D remains ambiguous. Germline CDR1 and CDR2: MGHRA and YSYEKL. Between the trimmed V and J ends, which lost 0 bases and 4 bases, there was a span of 12 bases. CDR3 length equals 15 residues.

The rearrangement joins TRBV5-1 to TRBJ2-3; 7 nucleotides line up with TRBD1. Per germline, CDR1 SGHRS and CDR2 YFSETQ. Trimming at V came to 2 bases and at J to 3 bases, leaving 3 bases not matched to a gene. This CDR3 has 14 amino acids. DNA for the CDR3: TGCGCCAGCAGCTTAGGACAGGAGACAGATACGCAGTATTTT. Protein product: CASSLGQETDTQYF. Full variable domain (outside the CDR3, taken from reference TRBV5-1 and TRBJ2-3): KAGVTQTPRYLIKTRGQQVTLSCSPISGHRSVSWYQQTPGQGLQFLFEYFSETQRNKGNFPGRFSGRQFSNSRSEMNVSTLELGDSALYLCASSLGQETDTQYFGPGTRLTVL.

This sequence joins TRBV5-4 and TRBJ2-5; 9 bases are shared with TRBD2. The J segment lost 5 bases and the V segment lost 4 bases, leaving 12 bases of the junction unmatched. The CDR3 is 16 residues long. The germline gives CDR1 SGHNT, CDR2 YYREEE (reference sequence). The CDR3 reads CASSPSGILDGETQYF. CDR3 sequence (DNA): TGTGCCAGCAGCCCTAGCGGGATATTGGATGGCGAGACCCAGTACTTC. The full variable domain, rest sourced from reference TRBV5-4 and TRBJ2-5, is ETGVTQSPTHLIKTRGQQVTLRCSSQSGHNTVSWYQQALGQGPQFIFQYYREEENGRGNFPPRFSGLQFPNYSSELNVNALELDDSALYLCASSPSGILDGETQYFGPGTRLLVL.

CDR3 protein: CAIRASGRTDTQYF. The CDR3 DNA reads TGTGCCATCAGAGCTAGCGGGAGAACAGATACGCAGTATTTT. The rearrangement links TRBV10-3 to TRBJ2-3; 10 bases are a match to TRBD2. CDR3 length: 14 residues. Trimming removed 6 bases from V and 3 bases from J; junction bases left unmatched: 3. CDR1 ENHRY and CDR2 SYGVKD come from the germline V gene.

The V gene is TRBV5-5, the J gene TRBJ2-7; 7 nucleotides align to TRBD1. Germline V gene sequence: CDR1 SGHKS, CDR2 YYEKEE (reference sequence). This CDR3 spans 14 amino acids. After removal of 2 bases from V and 4 bases from J, the junction contained 6 bases not matched to a gene. CDR3 protein: CASSFGTVAYEQYF. The CDR3 DNA sequence: TGTGCCAGCAGCTTCGGGACAGTGGCTTACGAGCAGTACTTC. Using reference TRBV5-5 and TRBJ2-7 for the parts outside the CDR3, the full variable domain is DAGVTQSPTHLIKTRGQQVTLRCSPISGHKSVSWYQQVLGQGPQFIFQYYEKEERGRGNFPDRFSARQFPNYSSELNVNALLLGDSALYLCASSFGTVAYEQYFGPGTRLTVT.

About this clone: Different DNA sequences within this sample yield the same CDR3. The V and J genes are TRBV2 and TRBJ1-2; D call uncertain. In germline, CDR1 is SNHLY, CDR2 FYNNEI. Between the trimmed V and J ends, which lost 6 bases and 4 bases, there was a span of 12 bases. This CDR3 has 13 amino acids. CDR3 in DNA: TGTGCCAGCAGCGACACCTCGGGCTATGGCTACACCTTC. This sequence encodes CASSDTSGYGYTF.

The rearrangement joins TRBV7-9 to TRBJ1-3; D remains ambiguous. CDR1 is SEHNR, CDR2 FQNEAQ, per germline (reference sequence). The CDR3 is 13 amino acids. V was trimmed by 1 base and J by 6 bases, leaving 7 bases between them. CDR3 region: CASSLEPQNTIYF. The CDR3 nucleotides are TGTGCCAGCAGCTTAGAACCCCAAAACACCATATATTTT. The whole variable domain, filled in from reference TRBV7-9 and TRBJ1-3, reads DTGVSQNPRHKITKRGQNVTFRCDPISEHNRLYWYRQTLGQGPEFLTYFQNEAQLEKSRLLSDRFSAERPKGSFSTLEIQRTEQGDSAMYLCASSLEPQNTIYFGEGSWLTVV.

CDR3 loop: CASSLDATNEKLFF. CDR3 coding DNA: TGCGCCAGCAGCCTGGATGCAACTAATGAAAAACTGTTTTTT. This sequence joins TRBV5-1 and TRBJ1-4; no clear D. The germline V gene encodes CDR1 SGHRS and CDR2 YFSETQ. This CDR3 has 14 amino acids. The ends were cut back, 4 bases at V and 0 bases at J, with 7 bases in the middle. The full variable domain, rest sourced from reference TRBV5-1 and TRBJ1-4, is KAGVTQTPRYLIKTRGQQVTLSCSPISGHRSVSWYQQTPGQGLQFLFEYFSETQRNKGNFPGRFSGRQFSNSRSEMNVSTLELGDSALYLCASSLDATNEKLFFGSGTQLSVL.

This chain connects TRBV19 to TRBJ1-5, with TRBD1 identical over 7 bases. V was clipped by 3 bases and J by 2 bases; unmatched bases: 13. Per germline, CDR1 LNHDA and CDR2 SQIVND (reference sequence). The CDR3 runs to 18 residues. CDR3 sequence reads: CASSMAGGGSGGNQPQHF. The CDR3 DNA reads TGTGCCAGTAGTATGGCAGGGGGTGGCTCGGGTGGCAATCAGCCCCAGCATTTT.